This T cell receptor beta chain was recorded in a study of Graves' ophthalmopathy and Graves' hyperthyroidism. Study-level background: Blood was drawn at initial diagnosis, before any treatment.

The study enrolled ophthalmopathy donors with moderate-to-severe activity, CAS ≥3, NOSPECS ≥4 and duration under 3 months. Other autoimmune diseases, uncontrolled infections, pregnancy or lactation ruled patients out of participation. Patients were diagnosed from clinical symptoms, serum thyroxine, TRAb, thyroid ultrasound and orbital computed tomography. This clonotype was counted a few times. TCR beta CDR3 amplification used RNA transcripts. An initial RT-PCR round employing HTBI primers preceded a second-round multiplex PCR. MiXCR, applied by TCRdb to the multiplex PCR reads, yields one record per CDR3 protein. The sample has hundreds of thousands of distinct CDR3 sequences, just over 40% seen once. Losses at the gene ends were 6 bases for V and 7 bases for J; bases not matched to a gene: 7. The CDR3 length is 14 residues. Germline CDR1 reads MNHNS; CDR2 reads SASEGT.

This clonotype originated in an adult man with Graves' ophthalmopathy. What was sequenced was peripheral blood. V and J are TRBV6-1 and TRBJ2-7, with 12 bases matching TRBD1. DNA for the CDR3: TGTGCCAGCAGACGGGACAGGGGGCCTGTAGAGCAGTACTTC. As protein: CASRRDRGPVEQYF.